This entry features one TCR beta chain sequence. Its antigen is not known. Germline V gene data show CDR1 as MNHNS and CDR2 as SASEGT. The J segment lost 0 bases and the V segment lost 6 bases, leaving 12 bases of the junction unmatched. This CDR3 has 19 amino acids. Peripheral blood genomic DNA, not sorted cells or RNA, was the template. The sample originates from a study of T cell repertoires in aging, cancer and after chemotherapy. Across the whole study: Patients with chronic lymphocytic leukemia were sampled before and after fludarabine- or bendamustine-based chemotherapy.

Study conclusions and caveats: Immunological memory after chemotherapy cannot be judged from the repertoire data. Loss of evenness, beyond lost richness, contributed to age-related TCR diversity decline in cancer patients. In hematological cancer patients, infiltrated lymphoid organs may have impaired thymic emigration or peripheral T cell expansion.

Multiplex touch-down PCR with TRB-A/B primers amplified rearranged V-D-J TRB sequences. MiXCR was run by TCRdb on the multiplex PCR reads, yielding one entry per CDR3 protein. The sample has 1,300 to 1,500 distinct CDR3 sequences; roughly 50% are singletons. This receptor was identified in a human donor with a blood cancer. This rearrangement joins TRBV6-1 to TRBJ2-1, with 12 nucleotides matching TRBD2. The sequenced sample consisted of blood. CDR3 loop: CASRYIGLAGPSSYNEQFF. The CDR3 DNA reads TGTGCCAGCAGGTATATCGGACTAGCGGGACCAAGCTCCTACAATGAGCAGTTCTTC.